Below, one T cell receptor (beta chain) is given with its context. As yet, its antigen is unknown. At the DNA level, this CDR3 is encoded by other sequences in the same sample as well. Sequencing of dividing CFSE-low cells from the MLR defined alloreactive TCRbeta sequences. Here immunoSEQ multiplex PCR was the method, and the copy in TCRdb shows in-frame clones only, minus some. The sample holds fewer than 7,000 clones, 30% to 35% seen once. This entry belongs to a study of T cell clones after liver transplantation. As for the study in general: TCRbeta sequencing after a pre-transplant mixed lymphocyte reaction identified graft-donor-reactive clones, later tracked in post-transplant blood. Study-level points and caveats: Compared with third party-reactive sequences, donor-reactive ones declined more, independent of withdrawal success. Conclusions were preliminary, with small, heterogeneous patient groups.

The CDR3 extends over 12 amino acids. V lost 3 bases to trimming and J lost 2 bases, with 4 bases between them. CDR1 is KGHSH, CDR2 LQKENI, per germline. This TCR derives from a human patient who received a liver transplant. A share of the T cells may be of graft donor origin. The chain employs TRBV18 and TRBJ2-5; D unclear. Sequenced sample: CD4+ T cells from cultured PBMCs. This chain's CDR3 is CASSPGQETQYF. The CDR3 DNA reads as TGTGCCAGCTCACCGGGACAAGAGACCCAGTACTTC.